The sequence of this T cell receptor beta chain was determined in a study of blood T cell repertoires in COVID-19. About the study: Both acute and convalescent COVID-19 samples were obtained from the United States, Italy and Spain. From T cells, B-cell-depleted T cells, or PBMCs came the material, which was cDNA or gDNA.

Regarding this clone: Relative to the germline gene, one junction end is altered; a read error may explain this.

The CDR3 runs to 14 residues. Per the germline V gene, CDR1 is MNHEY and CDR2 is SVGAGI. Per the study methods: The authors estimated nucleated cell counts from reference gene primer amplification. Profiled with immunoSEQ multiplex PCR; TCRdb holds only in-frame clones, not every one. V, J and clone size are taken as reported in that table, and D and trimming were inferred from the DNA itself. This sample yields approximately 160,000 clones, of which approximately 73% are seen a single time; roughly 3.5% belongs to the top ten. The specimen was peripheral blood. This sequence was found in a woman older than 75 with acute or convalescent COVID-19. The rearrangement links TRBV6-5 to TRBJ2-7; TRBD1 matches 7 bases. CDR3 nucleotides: TGTGCCAGCAGTGACTCCGGGACAGTCTACGAGCAGTACTTC. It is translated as CASSDSGTVYEQYF.